This T cell receptor (beta chain) comes out of a study of identical twins. General study points: Modelling approaches yielded underestimates of out-of-frame TCR alpha sharing between monozygotic twins.

On this clonotype itself: Its matching antigen is unknown.

Addition of a universal primer site occurred through template switching, and cDNA carried unique molecular identifiers. Each CDR3 protein is one row after TCRdb ran MiXCR on the 5' RACE reads. The data show around 510,000 distinct CDR3 sequences, 13% to 15% seen once. The sample was also reused in another study, on yellow fever vaccine responses in identical twins. That source adds: Twins reportedly had a vaccine T cell response that seemed partly convergent, partly personalized.

This TCR derives from a woman in her late teens or twenties in good health. The sample was CD4+ T cells sorted from blood.

CDR3 region: CASSPRGVSETQYF. CDR3 nucleotides: TGTGCCAGCTCACCACGGGGAGTGTCAGAGACCCAGTACTTC. V gene TRBV18 combines with J gene TRBJ2-5; D is perhaps TRBD2 (5 bases). Germline CDR1 and CDR2: KGHSH and LQKENI. Trimming removed 1 base at V and 4 bases at J, with 10 bases between. This CDR3 spans 14 amino acids.